This entry features one T cell receptor beta chain sequence. Its specificity is not known. These data belong to a study of OX40 agonist ivuxolimab in advanced cancers. Across the whole study: Patients were treated with ivuxolimab, an agonistic anti-OX40 (CD134) antibody. Participants averaged approximately 65 years of age (range 23 to 79) and were around 80% male. Study findings and constraints: Both CD4+ and CD8+ T cell populations in blood had undergone clonal expansion by week 6 at 0.1 to 3.0 mg/kg. Low normalized T-cell clonal expansion was additionally recorded for some nonresponders.

In germline, CDR1 is SGDLS, CDR2 YYNGEE. This CDR3 has 13 amino acids. V lost 0 bases and J 5 bases, leaving 8 bases between the germline ends. Some clones are missing from TCRdb's copy, which holds only in-frame ones; the method was immunoSEQ multiplex PCR. The sample lists fewer than 35,000 clones; roughly nine tenths were seen once. This receptor was obtained from an adult with an advanced solid tumor such as melanoma, head and neck, liver or kidney cancer. The source material was CD4+ or CD8+ T cells sorted from blood, sampled in a trial of the OX40 agonist ivuxolimab. V is TRBV9 and J is TRBJ2-5, with a possible D match to TRBD2 (6 bases). The CDR3 DNA is TGTGCCAGCAGCGTAGCGGGAGCGGAGACCCAGTACTTC. This translates into CASSVAGAETQYF.